Listed below are T cell receptor beta chains from one sample, sequenced in a study of shared T cell receptors in the human thymus. Here immunoSEQ multiplex PCR was the method, and the copy in TCRdb shows in-frame clones only, minus some. This table has 500,000 to 750,000 clones, approximately 90% appearing once. The sample was also reused in another study, on human thymus T cells.

Sequences were obtained from thymocytes. These receptors all stem from a boy younger than two with a congenital heart defect. The CDR3 runs from the conserved cysteine through the conserved F or W. Each record gives: V gene, D gene, clone size, J gene, CDR3 protein, CDR3 DNA. A D gene is named only where the DNA matches it firmly. Rows may omit the clone size; those that give it use once, few, many or a size class.

TRBV6-1,NA,NA,TRBJ2-1,CASSEGAGERLAHEQFF,TGTGCCAGCAGTGAAGGGGCAGGGGAGAGACTAGCACATGAGCAGTTCTTC
TRBV15,NA,once,TRBJ2-7,CATSSVHSSQLRGQYF,TGTGCCACCAGCAGCGTTCATTCTTCCCAGCTACGAGGGCAGTACTTC
TRBV5-1,TRBD2,NA,TRBJ2-5,CASSEAAGACTQYF,TGCGCCAGCAGCGAGGCGGCGGGAGCTTGTACCCAGTACTTC
TRBV6-1,NA,NA,TRBJ2-5,CASKGRAQETQYF,TGTGCCAGCAAGGGCAGGGCGCAAGAGACCCAGTACTTC
TRBV19,NA,once,TRBJ2-1,CASTGVREQFF,TGTGCCAGTACAGGGGTGCGGGAGCAGTTCTTC
TRBV29-1,TRBD2,NA,TRBJ2-2,CTPGGGNTGELFF,TGCACCCCGGGCGGGGGTAACACCGGGGAGCTGTTTTTT
TRBV7-7,TRBD2,NA,TRBJ2-5,CASSLCRQREGRRCEDRETQYF,TGTGCCAGCAGCTTATGTAGACAGCGGGAGGGCCGGAGGTGCGAAGATAGAGAGACCCAGTACTTC
TRBV5-4,TRBD1,NA,TRBJ2-5,CATLENRGHQETQYF,TGTGCCACCCTCGAGAACAGGGGGCACCAAGAGACCCAGTACTTC
TRBV5-4,TRBD2,NA,TRBJ2-7,CASSFGGGDYEQYF,TGTGCCAGCAGCTTTGGCGGGGGTGACTACGAGCAGTACTTC
TRBV6-5,NA,NA,TRBJ2-5,CASSGGRRETQYF,TGTGCCAGCAGTGGTGGGAGAAGAGAGACCCAGTACTTC
TRBV5-1,NA,NA,TRBJ2-1,CASSWAAYNEQFF,TGCGCCAGCAGCTGGGCAGCTTACAATGAGCAGTTCTTC
TRBV9,TRBD2,few,TRBJ2-7,CASSEGGTSGISGQYF,TGTGCCAGCAGCGAGGGGGGGACTAGCGGGATCTCTGGGCAGTACTTC
TRBV7-4,NA,NA,TRBJ1-3,CASSLERSSGNTIYF,TGTGCCAGCAGTCTGGAGCGGAGCTCTGGAAACACCATATATTTT
TRBV18,NA,NA,TRBJ2-1,CASSPWGTSGSNEQFF,TGTGCCAGCTCACCATGGGGGACTTCGGGGAGCAATGAGCAGTTCTTC
TRBV11-2,TRBD2,NA,TRBJ2-3,CARGGPSGRAGEDTQYF,TGTGCCAGAGGGGGTCCGAGCGGGAGGGCGGGGGAGGATACGCAGTATTTT
TRBV30,TRBD1,once,TRBJ1-6,CAWSLDRGNNSPLHF,TGTGCCTGGAGTCTGGACAGGGGAAATAATTCACCCCTCCACTTT
TRBV6-1,TRBD1,NA,TRBJ1-1,CASRAGDRGMFEAFF,TGTGCCAGCAGGGCCGGGGACAGGGGTATGTTTGAAGCTTTCTTT
TRBV7-9,NA,NA,TRBJ1-1,CASSYARGGCEAFF,TGTGCCAGCAGCTACGCGCGGGGCGGGTGTGAAGCTTTCTTT
TRBV28,NA,NA,TRBJ2-7,CASSCTQGPDEQYF,TGTGCCAGCAGTTGCACACAGGGTCCTGACGAGCAGTACTTC
TRBV6-5,TRBD1,NA,TRBJ1-1,CASSYSRTGVTEAFF,TGTGCCAGCAGTTACTCTCGGACAGGGGTCACTGAAGCTTTCTTT
TRBV27,NA,NA,TRBJ1-4,CASSHRTDRNEKLFF,TGTGCCAGCAGTCACAGGACAGACCGGAATGAAAAACTGTTTTTT
TRBV2,TRBD1,NA,TRBJ2-1,CASSDHRGDNENEQFF,TGTGCCAGCAGTGATCACAGGGGCGATAACGAAAATGAGCAGTTCTTC
TRBV19,NA,NA,TRBJ2-7,CASSGTGPAGRRHEQYF,TGTGCCAGTAGTGGAACAGGGCCGGCAGGACGGCGGCACGAGCAGTACTTC
TRBV6-5,NA,NA,TRBJ2-7,CASSAPYEQYF,TGTGCCAGCAGTGCGCCCTACGAGCAGTACTTC